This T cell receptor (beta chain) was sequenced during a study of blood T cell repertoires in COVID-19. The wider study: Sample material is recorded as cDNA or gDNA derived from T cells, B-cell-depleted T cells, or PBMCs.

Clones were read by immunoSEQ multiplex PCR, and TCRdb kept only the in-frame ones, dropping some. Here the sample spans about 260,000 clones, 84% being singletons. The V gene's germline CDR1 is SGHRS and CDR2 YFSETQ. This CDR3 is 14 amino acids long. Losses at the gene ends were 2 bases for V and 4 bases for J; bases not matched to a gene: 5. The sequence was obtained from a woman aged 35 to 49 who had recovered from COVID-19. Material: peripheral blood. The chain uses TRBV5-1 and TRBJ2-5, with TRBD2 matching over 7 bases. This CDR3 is CASSFRLAVETQYF. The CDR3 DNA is TGCGCCAGCAGCTTTAGACTAGCCGTAGAGACCCAGTACTTC.